The sequence of this T cell receptor beta chain was determined in a study of breast tumors, draining lymph nodes, adjacent tissues. Axillary draining lymph nodes of breast cancer patients supplied the node samples. This clonotype was detected ten times or more. The junction had 11 bases not matched to a gene; V was cut back by 9 bases and J by 9 bases. The CDR3 loop spans 14 amino acids. Germline CDR1 reads WSHSY; CDR2 reads SAAADI. TCRdb recomputed calls from the multiplex PCR reads with MiXCR, one row per CDR3 protein. This sample has some 120,000 distinct CDR3 sequences; approximately 22% occur once, and the top ten carry about 2.2%.

The sample consisted of axillary lymph node tissue. The source of this sequence is a female donor with breast cancer. Some clones in this sample may be carry-over from other donors' samples. The V and J genes are TRBV10-2 and TRBJ2-1; 10 nucleotides agree with TRBD1. The CDR3 spells CASTPGTGVVEQFF. The DNA of the CDR3 is TGCGCCAGTACTCCCGGGACAGGGGTGGTTGAGCAGTTCTTC.